The next 2 T cell receptor beta chains were all read from a single sample in a study of beta chain features in type 1 diabetes. The authors reverse transcribed all of the isolated RNA, so sequencing captured expressed TCRB transcripts. This table comes from immunoSEQ multiplex PCR, and its TCRdb copy is limited to in-frame clones, with some not included. This sample carries 300,000 to 400,000 clones, 10% to 15% of them seen once, and the ten largest clones take roughly 0.017%. What was sequenced was naive CD4+ T cells from blood. The receptor source for this set is a man between 18 and 35 years old in good health.

This clone was observed a handful of times. Different DNA sequences within this sample yield the same CDR3. This chain joins TRBV5-1 and TRBJ2-2; 7 bases are shared with TRBD1. Germline V gives CDR1 SGHRS, CDR2 YFSETQ. V lost 3 bases to trimming and J lost 0 bases; unmatched junction nucleotides: 2. CDR3 length: 15 residues. In DNA, the CDR3 is TGCGCCAGCAGCTCCGGGACAGCGAACACCGGGGAGCTGTTTTTT. It translates to CASSSGTANTGELFF.

This clone turned up a few times. V gene TRBV30 combines with J gene TRBJ2-6, with no clear D. The germline V gene encodes CDR1 GTSNPN and CDR2 SVGIG (reference sequence). V was clipped by 0 bases and J by 0 bases, with 6 bases between them. The CDR3 is 15 residues long. The CDR3 reads CAWSVARSGANVLTF. The CDR3 bases are TGTGCCTGGAGTGTAGCCCGCTCTGGGGCCAACGTCCTGACTTTC.